These 10 T cell receptor beta chains came from one sample sequenced in a study of OX40 agonist ivuxolimab in advanced cancers. The receptor library was made with the immunoSEQ multiplex PCR assay. Not all clones reach the TCRdb copy of this immuneACCESS table, which keeps in-frame sequences only. Checked studies attribute under half of the gap to unresolved V genes and leave the rest unexplained. The sample yields about 93,000 clones; just over 90% were counted once. The ten largest make up roughly 0.5% of the sample. The sample consisted of CD4+ or CD8+ T cells sorted from blood, taken in a trial of the OX40 agonist ivuxolimab. The source is an adult with an advanced solid tumor such as melanoma, head and neck, liver or kidney cancer.

About this clone: At the DNA level, this CDR3 is encoded by other sequences in the same sample as well. The rearrangement links TRBV18 to TRBJ2-3; possibly TRBD2 for D (6 bases). Germline CDR1 and CDR2: KGHSH and LQKENI. Deletions cut 3 bases from V and 5 bases from J, with 6 bases between. The CDR3 runs to 12 residues. The CDR3 DNA is TGTGCCAGCTCACCGGGGGGAGATACGCAGTATTTT. It specifies CASSPGGDTQYF.

The CDR3 loop reads CASSQVSTATYEQYF. Here the CDR3 DNA reads TGTGCCAGCAGCCAAGTGTCGACAGCCACCTACGAGCAGTACTTC. The V call is TRBV4-2, the J call TRBJ2-7; perhaps TRBD1 as D (5 bases). Trimming left V 1 base short and J 2 bases short, with 12 bases between. The CDR3 loop spans 15 amino acids. Germline lookup yields CDR1 LGHNA and CDR2 YNFKEQ.

The CDR3 coding sequence is TGTGCCAGCAGCTTAGAGGAGCGGGAGGGGTTGGGAGGCCACGAGCAGTACTTC. This codes for CASSLEEREGLGGHEQYF. This chain connects TRBV11-3 to TRBJ2-7, with 10 bases matching TRBD2. This CDR3 comprises 18 residues. Germline V gives CDR1 SGHNT, CDR2 YENEEA. V trimming: 0 bases; J trimming: 5 bases; junction bases outside the gene matches: 13.

The chain employs TRBV10-3 and TRBJ1-6; D gene uncertain. This CDR3 is built from 14 residues. V lost 10 bases to trimming and J lost 8 bases, with 18 bases between them. Per the germline V gene, CDR1 is ENHRY and CDR2 is SYGVKD. Here the CDR3 reads CATGGRVVDSPLHF. The CDR3 DNA sequence: TGTGCCACCGGTGGGCGGGTTGTAGATTCACCCCTCCACTTT.

This clone was observed once. V is TRBV19 and J is TRBJ1-5; 7 nucleotides line up with TRBD1. Germline V gene lookup returns CDR1 LNHDA and CDR2 SQIVND (reference sequence). There are 16 residues in the CDR3. V dropped 8 bases and J dropped 0; count of bases not matched to a gene: 10. The CDR3 sequence is CASAATGTYSNQPQHF. The DNA of the CDR3 is TGTGCCAGTGCAGCGACAGGGACATATAGCAATCAGCCCCAGCATTTT.

This clone was seen only once. The V call is TRBV14, the J call TRBJ1-1; no clear D gene. This CDR3 is built from 13 residues. Germline V CDR1 and CDR2: SGHDN, FVKESK. V shed 1 base and J shed 2 bases, with 5 bases lying between them. The DNA for the CDR3 is TGTGCCAGCAGCCAAGGGTATAACACTGAAGCTTTCTTT. Amino acids: CASSQGYNTEAFF.

The chain employs TRBV4-1 and TRBJ1-1; 7 bases align to TRBD1. CDR1 is MGHRA and CDR2 is YSYEKL in the germline V gene. V lost 4 bases, J lost 1 base, and 9 bases stayed unmatched. This CDR3 has 16 amino acids. In DNA form, the CDR3 reads TGCGCCAGCAGCCGGGGATATGGGACAGCGAACACTGAAGCTTTCTTT. Residues: CASSRGYGTANTEAFF.

This chain connects TRBV7-9 to TRBJ1-2; possible D gene TRBD1, 5 bases. Germline CDR1 and CDR2: SEHNR and FQNEAQ (reference sequence). Trimming took 1 base from V and 8 from J, leaving 11 bases between them. The CDR3 covers 13 residues. The chain's CDR3 is CASSLEGATGYTF. For the CDR3, the DNA is TGTGCCAGCAGCTTAGAAGGGGCGACGGGCTACACCTTC.

J is TRBJ2-3 and V is TRBV21-1; the table's D call, TRBD2, has no DNA check behind it. TRBV21-1 is a known pseudogene. The length of the CDR3 is 15 residues. The chain's CDR3 is CASSKREGPPDTQYF. The CDR3 DNA sequence: TGTGCCAGCAGCAAAAGGGAGGGCCCCCCAGATACGCAGTATTTT.

The gene calls are TRBV30 and TRBJ2-7, with 11 bases lining up with TRBD1. Germline loops: CDR1 GTSNPN, CDR2 SVGIG (reference sequence). CDR3 size: 13 residues. The V gene end was trimmed by 6 bases and the J gene end by 2 bases; junction bases not matched to a gene: 3. The CDR3 loop reads CACGTGGPYEQYF. CDR3 coding DNA: TGTGCCTGCGGGACAGGGGGACCCTACGAGCAGTACTTC. The variable domain in full, completed from reference TRBV30 and TRBJ2-7, reads SQTIHQWPATLVQPVGSPLSLECTVEGTSNPNLYWYRQAAGRGLQLLFYSVGIGQISSEVPQNLSASRPQDRQFILSSKKLLLSDSGFYLCACGTGGPYEQYFGPGTRLTVT.